This T cell receptor beta chain was obtained from a study of shared clonotypes between healthy human individuals. Study information: Each donor's CD8 memory used one plate, CD8 naive two, each CD4 subset three. Overall study findings and caveats: Naive subsets generally had larger estimated richness than memory subsets.

A remark on this clone: Its antigen remains unidentified.

The CDR3 has 14 residues. V lost 3 bases to trimming and J lost 0 bases; unmatched junction nucleotides: 1. The V gene's germline CDR1 is SGHKS and CDR2 YYEKEE (reference sequence). Generated by immunoSEQ multiplex PCR, the TCRdb table keeps only in-frame clones and is missing some. The table includes millions of clones, roughly 92% detected once. The sample comprised naive CD4+ T cells sorted from blood. The subset denotes: CD45RA+ positively selected. The chain is built from TRBV5-5 and TRBJ1-1; 8 bases align to TRBD1. This TCR was sampled from a young man in good health. CDR3 sequence (DNA): TGTGCCAGCAGCTGGGGACAGGTGAACACTGAAGCTTTCTTT. Its protein is CASSWGQVNTEAFF.